The 4 T cell receptor beta chains in this list originate from one sample, sequenced in a study of PD-L1 blockade in urothelial cancer. Time point denoted: pretreatment peripheral blood. Produced via immunoSEQ multiplex PCR; TCRdb's table is partial and in-frame only. The sample contains fewer than 65,000 clones, roughly 87% of which appear only once. The starting material was PBMCs, obtained around atezolizumab (anti-PD-L1) treatment. Receptor source: a woman in her sixties with urothelial cancer.

The chain joins TRBV19 to TRBJ1-5, with TRBD1 matching over 10 bases. V lost 7 bases and J lost 2; bases outside the gene matches: 8. Germline V gene data show CDR1 as LNHDA and CDR2 as SQIVND (reference sequence). The CDR3 has 16 residues. The CDR3 loop is CASTRGQGSGNQPQHF. CDR3 nucleotides: TGTGCCAGTACCCGGGGACAGGGGTCGGGCAATCAGCCCCAGCATTTT.

The chain joins TRBV2 to TRBJ2-5; D is ambiguous. This CDR3 spans 11 amino acids. Germline V lookup: CDR1 SNHLY, CDR2 FYNNEI. V lost 3 bases and J lost 5, with 4 bases in between. The CDR3 loop reads CASSDSETQYF. The CDR3 coding sequence is TGTGCCAGCAGTGATTCGGAGACCCAGTACTTC. Full variable domain (remainder filled in from reference TRBV2 and TRBJ2-5): EPEVTQTPSHQVTQMGQEVILRCVPISNHLYFYWYRQILGQKVEFLVSFYNNEISEKSEIFDDQFSVERPDGSNFTLKIRSTKLEDSAMYFCASSDSETQYFGPGTRLLVL.

This chain connects TRBV2 to TRBJ1-1; 8 bases map to TRBD1. The CDR3 is 13 residues long. V dropped 6 bases and J dropped 6; count of bases not matched to a gene: 6. Germline V gives CDR1 SNHLY, CDR2 FYNNEI. The CDR3 DNA reads TGTGCCAGCAGCCTACAGGGGGGGGCTGAAGCTTTCTTT. Its protein is CASSLQGGAEAFF.

The chain carries TRBV7-3 and TRBJ2-3; TRBD2 matches at 8 bases. The junction had 9 bases not matched to a gene; V was cut back by 5 bases and J by 5 bases. The germline CDR1 and CDR2 sequences are SGHTA and FQGTGA. The CDR3 is 15 residues long. As DNA, the CDR3 is TGTGCCAGCAGCCAGAGCGGGGGCTCCGGAGATACGCAGTATTTT. Translated: CASSQSGGSGDTQYF.